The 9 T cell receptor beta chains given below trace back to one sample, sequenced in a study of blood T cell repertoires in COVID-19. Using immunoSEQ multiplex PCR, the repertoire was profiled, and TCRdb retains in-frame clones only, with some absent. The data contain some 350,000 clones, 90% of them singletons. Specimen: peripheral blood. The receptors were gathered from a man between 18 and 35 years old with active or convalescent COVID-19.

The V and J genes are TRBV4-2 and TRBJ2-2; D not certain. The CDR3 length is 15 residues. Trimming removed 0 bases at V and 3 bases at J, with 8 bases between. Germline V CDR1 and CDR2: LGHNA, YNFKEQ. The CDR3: CASSQDGLYTGELFF. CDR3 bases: TGTGCCAGCAGCCAAGATGGCCTTTACACCGGGGAGCTGTTTTTT.

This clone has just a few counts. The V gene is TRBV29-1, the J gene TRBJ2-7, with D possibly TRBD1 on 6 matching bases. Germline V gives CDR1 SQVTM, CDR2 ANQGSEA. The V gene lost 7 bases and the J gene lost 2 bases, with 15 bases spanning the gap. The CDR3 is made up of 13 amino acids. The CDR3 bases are TGCAGCGCGGCAGGGGCGGGCCCCTACGAGCAGTACTTC. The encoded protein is CSAAGAGPYEQYF.

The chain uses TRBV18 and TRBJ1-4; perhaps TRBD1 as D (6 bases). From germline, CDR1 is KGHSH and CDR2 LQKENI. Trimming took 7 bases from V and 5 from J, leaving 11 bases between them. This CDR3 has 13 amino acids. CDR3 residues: CASFTGTNEKLFF. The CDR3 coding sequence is TGTGCCAGCTTCACCGGGACAAATGAAAAACTGTTTTTT.

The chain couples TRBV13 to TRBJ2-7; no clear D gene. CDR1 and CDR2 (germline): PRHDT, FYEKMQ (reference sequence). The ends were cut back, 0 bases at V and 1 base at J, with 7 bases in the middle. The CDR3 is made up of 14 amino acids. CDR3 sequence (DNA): TGTGCCAGCAGCTTAGGCCTAGTTTCCTACGAGCAGTACTTC. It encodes CASSLGLVSYEQYF.

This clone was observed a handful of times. The CDR3 loop is CASSKDWTASGGPETYNEQFF. The CDR3 region has the DNA TGTGCCAGCAGCAAAGATTGGACGGCTAGCGGGGGACCCGAGACCTACAATGAGCAGTTCTTC. V is TRBV21-1 and J is TRBJ2-1; the table's D call TRBD2 went unverified against the DNA. TRBV21-1 is termed a pseudogene. The CDR3 covers 21 residues.

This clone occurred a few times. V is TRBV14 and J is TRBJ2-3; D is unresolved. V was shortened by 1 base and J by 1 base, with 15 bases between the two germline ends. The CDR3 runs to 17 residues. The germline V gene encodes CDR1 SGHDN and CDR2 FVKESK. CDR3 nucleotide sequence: TGTGCCAGCAGCCAAGGGTGGCTTCTTTCTGGCACAGATACGCAGTATTTT. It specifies CASSQGWLLSGTDTQYF.

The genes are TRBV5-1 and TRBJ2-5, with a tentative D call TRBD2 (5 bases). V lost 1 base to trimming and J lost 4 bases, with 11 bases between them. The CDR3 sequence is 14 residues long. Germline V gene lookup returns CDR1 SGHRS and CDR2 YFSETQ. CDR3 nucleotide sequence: TGCGCCAGCAGCTTGAGTGGGGAGAGAGAGACCCAGTACTTC. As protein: CASSLSGERETQYF.

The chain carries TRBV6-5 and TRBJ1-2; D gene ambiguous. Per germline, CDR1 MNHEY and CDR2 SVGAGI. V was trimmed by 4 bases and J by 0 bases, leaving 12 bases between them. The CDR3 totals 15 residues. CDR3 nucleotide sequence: TGTGCCAGCAGTTTTTCCGCAGGAACTAACTATGGCTACACCTTC. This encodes CASSFSAGTNYGYTF.

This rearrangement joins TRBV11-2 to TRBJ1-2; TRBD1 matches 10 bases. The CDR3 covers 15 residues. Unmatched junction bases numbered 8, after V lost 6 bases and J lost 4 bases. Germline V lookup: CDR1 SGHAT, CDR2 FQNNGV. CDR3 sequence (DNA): TGTGCCAGCAGAAAGCCGGGACAGGGGCCCTATGGCTACACCTTC. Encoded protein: CASRKPGQGPYGYTF.